This T cell receptor (beta chain) was observed in a study of blood T cell repertoires in COVID-19. This CDR3 region has 11 residues. Germline V gives CDR1 WSHSY, CDR2 SAAADI. The ends were cut back, 6 bases at V and 7 bases at J, with 8 bases in the middle. The table came from immunoSEQ multiplex PCR; TCRdb's copy has only in-frame clones and leaves some out. The sample holds over 50,000 clones; around 87% are singletons and the top ten take roughly 14%. Sequencing was carried out using peripheral blood. The chain recombines TRBV10-2 with TRBJ2-3; D unresolved. This receptor was obtained from a human donor in a cohort sampled during active COVID-19. The CDR3 here is CASRELYTQYF. The CDR3 DNA is TGCGCCAGCAGAGAGCTCTATACGCAGTATTTT.